These 28 T cell receptor beta chains share one sample of origin, sequenced in a study of regulatory T cells in long-lasting Graves disease. Combining iRepertoire HTBI primers with Arm-PCR of CDR3 regions, the authors built TCR beta libraries. One entry per CDR3 protein, called by TCRdb with MiXCR from the multiplex PCR reads. The data show some 440,000 distinct CDR3 sequences, 20% to 25% seen once. Indicated time point: persistent/refractory GD, antithyroid drugs over 5 years with positive TRAb. Extracted RNA from PBMCs served as the source of the TCR library. Sequenced here: peripheral blood mononuclear cells (PBMCs), sampled when the disease was refractory, from a patient treated with antithyroid drugs. Every receptor here comes from a female donor with Graves disease.

The rearrangement joins TRBV20-1 to TRBJ1-2; TRBD1 agrees at 10 bases. V shed 3 bases and J 3 bases; nucleotides not matched to a gene: 4. Germline V CDR1 and CDR2: DFQATT, SNEGSKA (reference sequence). The CDR3 sequence is 14 residues long. For the CDR3, the DNA is TGCAGTGCTAGGACCGGGACAGGGGACTATGGCTACACCTTC. Amino acid sequence: CSARTGTGDYGYTF.

The V and J genes are TRBV11-2 and TRBJ2-5; either TRBD1 or TRBD2 may fit D (6 bases each). The DNA end is more similar to TRBJ2-1, so the J call may be wrong. The CDR3 is 16 residues long. Germline V lookup: CDR1 SGHAT, CDR2 FQNNGV. The CDR3, as DNA: TGTGCCAGCAGCCCCCTCGGGGGCTCTTCCTACAATGAGCAGTTCTTC. It yields the protein CASSPLGGSSYNEQFF.

This clonotype was detected many times. The chain couples TRBV6-1 to TRBJ2-7; the match to TRBD2 covers 12 bases. The ends lost 10 bases at V and 2 bases at J; junction bases unmatched: 12. The CDR3 has 16 amino acids. The V gene's germline CDR1 is MNHNS and CDR2 SASEGT. DNA for the CDR3: TGTGCCACCAGCTCGGGTCGGACTAGCGGGACCTACGAGCAGTACTTC. Protein: CATSSGRTSGTYEQYF.

This rearrangement joins TRBV20-1 to TRBJ2-2, with D possibly TRBD2 on 6 matching bases. The V end lost 5 bases, the J end lost 3 bases, and 10 bases lay between the germline ends. Germline V gene sequence: CDR1 DFQATT, CDR2 SNEGSKA (reference sequence). This CDR3 is built from 13 residues. CDR3 amino acids: CSAYGGYTGELFF. In DNA form, the CDR3 reads TGCAGTGCTTATGGGGGGTACACCGGGGAGCTGTTTTTT.

This clonotype appeared many times. V gene TRBV7-9 combines with J gene TRBJ2-7; D is perhaps TRBD1 (6 bases). CDR3 length: 14 amino acids. Trimming took 2 bases from V and 1 from J, leaving 9 bases between them. From germline, CDR1 is SEHNR and CDR2 FQNEAQ (reference sequence). The CDR3 here is CASSLWDKSYEQYF. The CDR3 coding sequence is TGTGCCAGCAGCTTATGGGACAAATCCTACGAGCAGTACTTC.

This clonotype was seen repeatedly, ten times or more. The chain joins TRBV28 to TRBJ2-2, with 8 bases fitting TRBD2. V trimming: 9 bases; J trimming: 0 bases; junction bases outside the gene matches: 9. Germline V CDR1 and CDR2: MDHEN, SYDVKM. The CDR3 runs 16 residues. This CDR3 is CASHGTSLPNTGELFF. The CDR3 region has the DNA TGTGCCAGTCATGGGACTAGTCTTCCGAACACCGGGGAGCTGTTTTTT. The full variable domain, its missing parts supplied by reference TRBV28 and TRBJ2-2, is DVKVTQSSRYLVKRTGEKVFLECVQDMDHENMFWYRQDPGLGLRLIYFSYDVKMKEKGDIPEGYSVSREKKERFSLILESASTNQTSMYLCASHGTSLPNTGELFFGEGSRLTVL.

The chain employs TRBV7-9 and TRBJ1-2; unclear D gene. There are 15 residues in the CDR3. The germline V gene encodes CDR1 SEHNR and CDR2 FQNEAQ (reference sequence). V lost 5 bases, J lost 0 bases, and 13 bases lay in between. DNA of the CDR3: TGTGCCAGCAGCCTATCACAGCAAGCTAACTATGGCTACACCTTC. Translated: CASSLSQQANYGYTF. The full variable domain, with the rest looked up from reference TRBV7-9 and TRBJ1-2, is DTGVSQNPRHKITKRGQNVTFRCDPISEHNRLYWYRQTLGQGPEFLTYFQNEAQLEKSRLLSDRFSAERPKGSFSTLEIQRTEQGDSAMYLCASSLSQQANYGYTFGSGTRLTVV.

This clonotype has at least ten counts. This chain uses TRBV6-1 with TRBJ2-7, with D possibly being TRBD2 (6 bases). The CDR3 consists of 13 residues. Between the trimmed V and J ends, which lost 5 bases and 0 bases, there was a span of 8 bases. The germline V gene has CDR1 MNHNS and CDR2 SASEGT. The CDR3 loop is CASSRGSSYEQYF. The CDR3 DNA reads TGTGCCAGCAGTCGGGGGAGCTCCTACGAGCAGTACTTC.

This clonotype was seen more than once but under ten times. The gene calls are TRBV6-2 or TRBV6-3 and TRBJ2-7; 12 nucleotides align to TRBD1. The CDR3 runs 16 residues. V dropped 1 base and J dropped 6; count of bases not matched to a gene: 7. CDR1 MNHEY and CDR2 SVGEGT come from the germline V gene. In DNA form, the CDR3 reads TGTGCCAGCAGTTACTGGGGGCGGGACAGGGGGCGCGAGCAGTACTTC. This gives the protein CASSYWGRDRGREQYF.

This clonotype appeared a few times. The chain uses TRBV7-9 and TRBJ2-7; D not resolved. The CDR3 loop spans 13 amino acids. In germline, CDR1 is SEHNR, CDR2 FQNEAQ (reference sequence). V lost 11 bases, J lost 1 base, and 15 bases lay in between. The chain's CDR3 is CAFGDVGSYEQYF. The CDR3 DNA follows: TGTGCCTTTGGCGACGTCGGATCCTACGAGCAGTACTTC.

This clonotype was detected many times. The chain uses TRBV3-1 and TRBJ1-2; D is perhaps TRBD1 (5 bases). The germline V and J ends were trimmed by 4 bases and 7 bases, with 16 bases remaining between them. CDR3 size: 14 residues. Looked up from germline, CDR1 is LGHDT and CDR2 is YNNKEL (reference sequence). CDR3 region: CASSPQLFGTGYTF. The CDR3 coding sequence is TGTGCCAGCAGCCCCCAGCTCTTCGGGACTGGCTACACCTTC.

Ten or more counts support this clonotype. This rearrangement joins TRBV15 to TRBJ1-1; D perhaps matches TRBD1 (5 bases). The V end was cut by 1 base, the J end by 0 bases, with 9 bases between. The CDR3 is 15 residues long. Germline V gene data show CDR1 as LNHNV and CDR2 as YYDKDF (reference sequence). The DNA for the CDR3 is TGTGCCACCAGCAGAGGCGGGGGACTGAACACTGAAGCTTTCTTT. Translating gives CATSRGGGLNTEAFF.

At least ten counts were recorded for this clonotype. The chain couples TRBV5-1 to TRBJ2-7; D may be TRBD1 (6 bases). CDR1 and CDR2 from the germline V gene are SGHRS and YFSETQ. V dropped 1 base and J dropped 4 bases, with 12 bases sitting between them. The CDR3 consists of 14 residues. CDR3 in DNA: TGCGCCAGCAGCTTGCCTACAGGGTCTTACGAGCAGTACTTC. Its translation: CASSLPTGSYEQYF.

This clonotype was observed a few times. J is TRBJ2-7 and V is TRBV7-8; D may match TRBD1 or TRBD2 (5 bases each). V shed 4 bases and J shed 3 bases, with 19 bases lying between them. The CDR3 has 16 amino acids. Germline CDR1 and CDR2: SGHVS and FQNEAQ. CDR3 loop: CASSSDSRDVDYEQYF. In DNA form, the CDR3 reads TGTGCCAGCAGCTCGGATTCCCGGGACGTAGACTACGAGCAGTACTTC.

There are many counts of this clonotype. The V gene is TRBV29-1, the J gene TRBJ2-7; 7 nucleotides match TRBD2. CDR3 length: 13 amino acids. Germline assignment: CDR1 SQVTM and CDR2 ANQGSEA. Trimming at V came to 3 bases and at J to 4 bases, leaving 6 bases not matched to a gene. CDR3 sequence (DNA): TGCAGCGTTGACTCAGAGGGAGGGTACGAGCAGTACTTC. It translates to CSVDSEGGYEQYF.

This clonotype was counted many times. V gene TRBV29-1 combines with J gene TRBJ1-1; 7 bases fit TRBD1. CDR3 length: 15 amino acids. Germline lookup yields CDR1 SQVTM and CDR2 ANQGSEA. V lost 6 bases and J lost 1; bases outside the gene matches: 11. The CDR3 DNA is TGCAGCGTCCGGGTGGGGACAGACCCGAACACTGAAGCTTTCTTT. This encodes CSVRVGTDPNTEAFF. Drawing the rest from reference TRBV29-1 and TRBJ1-1, the complete variable domain is SAVISQKPSRDICQRGTSLTIQCQVDSQVTMMFWYRQQPGQSLTLIATANQGSEATYESGFVIDKFPISRPNLTFSTLTVSNMSPEDSSIYLCSVRVGTDPNTEAFFGQGTRLTVV.

The chain uses TRBV4-1 and TRBJ2-3, with 9 nucleotides matching TRBD2. With V trimmed by 1 base and J by 3 bases, 5 bases remained unmatched. This CDR3 contains 16 residues. CDR1 and CDR2 from the germline V gene are MGHRA and YSYEKL. The CDR3 DNA reads as TGCGCCAGCAGCCAAGGGCGGACTAGCGATACAGATACGCAGTATTTT. Translating gives CASSQGRTSDTDTQYF.

This clonotype was seen many times. V and J are TRBV6-1 and TRBJ1-1; 7 nucleotides line up with TRBD1. CDR1 MNHNS and CDR2 SASEGT come from the germline V gene. V shed 6 bases, J shed 1 base, and the junction held 8 bases outside the gene matches. There are 15 residues in the CDR3. The CDR3 loop reads CASRHPGQRNTEAFF. CDR3 nucleotide sequence: TGTGCCAGCAGGCACCCGGGACAGAGGAACACTGAAGCTTTCTTT.

The genes are TRBV2 and TRBJ2-1; 11 nucleotides line up with TRBD2. The CDR3 totals 15 residues. From germline, CDR1 is SNHLY and CDR2 FYNNEI. The junction had 7 bases not matched to a gene; V was cut back by 6 bases and J by 6 bases. CDR3 coding DNA: TGTGCCAGCAGGGCGACTAGCGGGGCCCTCAATGAGCAGTTCTTC. It is translated as CASRATSGALNEQFF.

This clonotype was observed at least ten times. The V and J genes are TRBV12-3 or TRBV12-4 and TRBJ2-3, with D perhaps matching TRBD1 (6 bases). V lost 3 bases and J lost 2, with 15 bases in between. The CDR3 has 16 residues. The CDR3: CASSFTGHPDTDTQYF. CDR3 sequence (DNA): TGTGCCAGCAGTTTCACGGGACACCCAGACACAGATACGCAGTATTTT.

The table lists this clonotype with many counts. The chain recombines TRBV2 with TRBJ1-2; 7 nucleotides align to TRBD1. The CDR3 loop spans 13 amino acids. The trim removed 10 bases at V and 3 bases at J, leaving 8 bases unmatched. Germline CDR1 is SNHLY and CDR2 is FYNNEI. CDR3 bases: TGTGCCACGTACAGGGGCGAGGACTATGGCTACACCTTC. It specifies CATYRGEDYGYTF.

At least ten counts were recorded for this clonotype. The V gene is TRBV29-1, the J gene TRBJ1-2, with TRBD1 matching 7 bases. Trimming cost V 1 base and J 2 bases; bases outside gene matches: 10. This CDR3 is built from 16 residues. Germline V gives CDR1 SQVTM, CDR2 ANQGSEA. The CDR3 here is CSVEAQAGGGNYGYTF. The CDR3, as DNA: TGCAGCGTTGAAGCCCAGGCCGGAGGGGGCAACTATGGCTACACCTTC. Combining the CDR3 with reference TRBV29-1 and TRBJ1-2 gives the whole variable domain SAVISQKPSRDICQRGTSLTIQCQVDSQVTMMFWYRQQPGQSLTLIATANQGSEATYESGFVIDKFPISRPNLTFSTLTVSNMSPEDSSIYLCSVEAQAGGGNYGYTFGSGTRLTVV.

This clonotype was recorded many times. J is TRBJ2-5 and V is TRBV7-9, with D hard to call. CDR3 size: 14 residues. Deletions cut 2 bases from V and 1 base from J, with 8 bases between. Germline CDR1 SEHNR, CDR2 FQNEAQ (reference sequence). CDR3 in DNA: TGTGCCAGCAGCTTATACCCCGGCCAAGAGACCCAGTACTTC. It yields the protein CASSLYPGQETQYF.

This clonotype was detected a few times. This chain uses TRBV20-1 with TRBJ2-7, with TRBD2 matching over 9 bases. The J segment lost 6 bases and the V segment lost 1 base, leaving 7 bases of the junction unmatched. The CDR3 is made up of 14 amino acids. Germline CDR1 reads DFQATT; CDR2 reads SNEGSKA (reference sequence). The CDR3 DNA reads as TGCAGTGCTAGAGCTTTAGCGGGAGTAGGCGAGCAGTACTTC. It is translated as CSARALAGVGEQYF.

This clonotype occurred once. A much larger clone differs from this one at a single base, so this may be a read error. This chain connects TRBV28 to TRBJ2-7; D is uncertain. This CDR3 has 15 residues. Trimming stripped 5 bases from V and 6 bases from J, with 20 bases between. The germline gives CDR1 MDHEN, CDR2 SYDVKM. Written as DNA, the CDR3 is TGTGCCAGCAGTCCACGGTCGACAAGTCGTAGCGAGCAGTACTTC. It is translated as CASSPRSTSRSEQYF.

This clonotype is a singleton in its sample. The chain is built from TRBV5-1 and TRBJ1-1; D unresolved. The CDR3 runs to 13 residues. V shed 5 bases and J shed 3 bases, with 11 bases lying between them. The germline V gene encodes CDR1 SGHRS and CDR2 YFSETQ. CDR3 nucleotides: TGCGCCAGCAGTTGGGCCCGGGACACTGAAGCTTTCTTT. This translates into CASSWARDTEAFF.

This clonotype was counted at least ten times. V usage is TRBV30 and J usage is TRBJ1-1; D may be TRBD1 (6 bases). The CDR3 loop spans 13 amino acids. From germline, CDR1 is GTSNPN and CDR2 SVGIG (reference sequence). Trimming cost V 4 bases and J 4 bases, with 13 bases left between them. CDR3 sequence: CAWNSQGGTEAFF. CDR3 nucleotide sequence: TGTGCCTGGAACTCACAGGGCGGCACTGAAGCTTTCTTT. Full variable domain (missing parts from reference TRBV30 and TRBJ1-1): SQTIHQWPATLVQPVGSPLSLECTVEGTSNPNLYWYRQAAGRGLQLLFYSVGIGQISSEVPQNLSASRPQDRQFILSSKKLLLSDSGFYLCAWNSQGGTEAFFGQGTRLTVV.

This clonotype was recorded a few times. This chain links TRBV19 with TRBJ2-7; 10 bases map to TRBD1. Germline V lookup: CDR1 LNHDA, CDR2 SQIVND (reference sequence). CDR3 size: 14 residues. Trimming at V came to 3 bases and at J to 6 bases, leaving 5 bases not matched to a gene. This CDR3 reads CASSIRGQGIEQYF. CDR3 DNA sequence: TGTGCCAGTAGTATCCGGGGACAGGGGATCGAGCAGTACTTC.